This T cell receptor beta chain was documented in a study of T cell responses to AZD1222 COVID-19 vaccine. As for the study in general: Samples with a second dose at about 4 or about 12 weeks were pooled together.

Findings of the study overall: Donors were chiefly white British, with a greater number of females, and clonal diversity was perhaps underestimated.

Here immunoSEQ multiplex PCR was the method, and the copy in TCRdb shows in-frame clones only, minus some. The sample lists 90,000 to 120,000 clones, about 90% occurring once. V was clipped by 3 bases and J by 8 bases, with 16 bases between them. There are 14 residues in the CDR3. The V gene's germline CDR1 is GTSNPN and CDR2 SVGIG (reference sequence). On this clone: Its antigen is not identified.

This chain connects TRBV30 to TRBJ1-4; TRBD1 is a possible D gene (6 bases). The receptor was isolated from an adult in good health. The sequencing used peripheral blood, collected on day 0 of AZD1222 vaccination. The CDR3 sequence: CAWSPGGGWEKLFF. The CDR3 nucleotides are TGTGCCTGGAGCCCCGGGGGGGGCTGGGAAAAACTGTTTTTT.